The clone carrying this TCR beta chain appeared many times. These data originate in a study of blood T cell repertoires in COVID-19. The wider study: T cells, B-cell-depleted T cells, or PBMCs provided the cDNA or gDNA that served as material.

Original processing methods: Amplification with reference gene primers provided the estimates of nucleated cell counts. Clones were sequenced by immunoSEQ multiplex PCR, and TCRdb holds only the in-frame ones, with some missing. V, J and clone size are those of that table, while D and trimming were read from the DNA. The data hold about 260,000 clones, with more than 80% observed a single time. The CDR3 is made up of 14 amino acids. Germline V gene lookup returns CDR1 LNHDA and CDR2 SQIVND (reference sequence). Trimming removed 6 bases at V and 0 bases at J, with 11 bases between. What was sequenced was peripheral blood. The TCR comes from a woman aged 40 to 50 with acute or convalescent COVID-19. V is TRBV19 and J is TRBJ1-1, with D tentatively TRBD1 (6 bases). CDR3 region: CASSFGQLNTEAFF. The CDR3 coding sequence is TGTGCCAGTAGCTTCGGACAGTTGAACACTGAAGCTTTCTTT.